This T cell receptor (beta chain) was identified during a study of cytomegalovirus exposure and HLA in healthy donors. CDR3 length equals 14 residues. The junction had 5 bases not matched to a gene; V was cut back by 6 bases and J by 7 bases. Germline lookup yields CDR1 MNHEY and CDR2 SVGAGI. General observations from the study: In a later analysis, compared with equally common non-associated chains, HLA-associated beta chains were more expanded.

Concerning this clone itself: The antigen remains undetermined.

The PCR contained 60 Vbeta and 13 Jbeta primers. Repertoires were generated with immunoSEQ multiplex PCR, while TCRdb's copy carries only in-frame clones and drops some. There are 100,000 to 150,000 clones in the sample; more than 65% occur only once, and roughly 4.2% lies in the top ten. This chain joins TRBV6-5 and TRBJ1-6; 8 nucleotides align to TRBD1. Sample: PBMCs. The TCR was taken from a male donor in good health and CMV-seropositive. The CDR3 nucleotides are TGTGCCAGCAGGAAAACAGGGGGGAATTCACCCCTCCACTTT. Protein: CASRKTGGNSPLHF.